Following are 30 T cell receptor beta chains from one sample sequenced in a study of T cell responses to AZD1222 COVID-19 vaccine. The repertoire was sequenced with immunoSEQ multiplex PCR; TCRdb's copy has only in-frame clones and lacks some. Of 130,000 or so clones in the sample, just under 95% were seen once. The sample in question was peripheral blood, obtained on day 0 of AZD1222 vaccination. Receptors originate from an adult in good health.

This chain connects TRBV3-1 (or the pseudogene TRBV3-2) to TRBJ2-5; tentatively, D is TRBD1 (6 bases). The germline V and J ends were trimmed by 0 bases and 5 bases, with 7 bases remaining between them. The germline gives CDR1 LGHDT, CDR2 YNNKEL (reference sequence). This CDR3 is 13 amino acids long. CDR3 sequence: CASSQDQGETQYF. The CDR3, as DNA: TGTGCCAGCAGCCAAGATCAGGGGGAGACCCAGTACTTC.

This sequence joins TRBV7-9 and TRBJ2-7; 8 positions agree with TRBD2. In germline, CDR1 is SEHNR, CDR2 FQNEAQ (reference sequence). This CDR3 has 15 amino acids. V lost 4 bases to trimming and J lost 6 bases; unmatched junction nucleotides: 11. The chain's CDR3 is CASSSTSAGRGEQYF. The CDR3 DNA sequence: TGTGCCAGCAGCTCGACTAGCGCGGGTAGGGGCGAGCAGTACTTC.

This sequence joins TRBV7-3 and TRBJ1-6, with D perhaps TRBD1 (6 bases). CDR3 size: 17 residues. Germline lookup yields CDR1 SGHTA and CDR2 FQGTGA. V was cut by 7 bases and J by 0 bases, with 16 bases left in between. CDR3 bases: TGTGCCAGCACCCCCCGAGGGGGTTTCTCCTATAATTCACCCCTCCACTTT. This encodes CASTPRGGFSYNSPLHF.

The J gene is TRBJ2-7, the V gene TRBV6-5; D is undetermined. CDR1 and CDR2 from the germline V gene are MNHEY and SVGAGI. Trimming shortened V by 6 bases and J by 4 bases, and 4 bases separated the two germline ends. The CDR3 extends over 10 amino acids. For the CDR3, the DNA is TGTGCCAGCAGCGAGTACGAGCAGTACTTC. This translates into CASSEYEQYF.

The chain links TRBV9 to TRBJ1-4; D not resolved. V lost 0 bases and J lost 7, with 16 bases in between. The germline V gene encodes CDR1 SGDLS and CDR2 YYNGEE. This CDR3 is 16 amino acids long. The CDR3 nucleotides are TGTGCCAGCAGCGTAGGGGGAGGGAGCTATAGTGAAAAACTGTTTTTT. This encodes CASSVGGGSYSEKLFF. Using reference TRBV9 and TRBJ1-4 for the parts outside the CDR3, the full variable domain is DSGVTQTPKHLITATGQRVTLRCSPRSGDLSVYWYQQSLDQGLQFLIQYYNGEERAKGNILERFSAQQFPDLHSELNLSSLELGDSALYFCASSVGGGSYSEKLFFGSGTQLSVL.

This chain joins TRBV30 and TRBJ2-1, with D perhaps matching TRBD2 (5 bases). The CDR3 has 13 residues. The germline CDR1 and CDR2 sequences are GTSNPN and SVGIG (reference sequence). V shed 5 bases and J shed 2 bases, with 10 bases lying between them. CDR3 nucleotides: TGTGCCTGGGGCCGGGGTACCTACAATGAGCAGTTCTTC. Protein sequence: CAWGRGTYNEQFF. Looking up the rest from reference TRBV30 and TRBJ2-1 gives the full variable domain: SQTIHQWPATLVQPVGSPLSLECTVEGTSNPNLYWYRQAAGRGLQLLFYSVGIGQISSEVPQNLSASRPQDRQFILSSKKLLLSDSGFYLCAWGRGTYNEQFFGPGTRLTVL.

J is TRBJ1-1 and V is TRBV15; D ambiguous. V was cut by 1 base and J by 4 bases, with 7 bases left in between. From germline, CDR1 is LNHNV and CDR2 YYDKDF (reference sequence). The CDR3 runs to 13 residues. CDR3 residues: CATSRGRVTEAFF. The CDR3 DNA sequence: TGTGCCACCAGCAGAGGGAGGGTCACTGAAGCTTTCTTT.

The chain combines TRBV14 with TRBJ2-3; D call uncertain. V gave up 8 bases and J gave up 2 bases, with 20 bases separating them. Germline V gene data show CDR1 as SGHDN and CDR2 as FVKESK. The CDR3 is made up of 16 amino acids. CDR3 sequence (DNA): TGTGCCAGCGGATGGGCTCACACATTATTCACAGATACGCAGTATTTT. Residues: CASGWAHTLFTDTQYF.

The chain employs TRBV12-3 or TRBV12-4 and TRBJ1-6; D remains unclear. The CDR3 loop spans 12 amino acids. Trimming left V 3 bases short and J 9 bases short, with 6 bases between. The CDR3 sequence: CASSFGGSPLHF. CDR3 sequence (DNA): TGTGCCAGCAGTTTTGGTGGTTCACCCCTCCACTTT.

This chain uses TRBV2 with TRBJ2-7; D call uncertain. Germline CDR1 reads SNHLY; CDR2 reads FYNNEI. The V end was cut by 4 bases, the J end by 3 bases, with 10 bases between. The CDR3 covers 13 residues. In DNA form, the CDR3 reads TGTGCCAGCAGTGGGGTAGGCGACTACGAGCAGTACTTC. Translated: CASSGVGDYEQYF.

This rearrangement joins TRBV11-3 to TRBJ2-5; no firm D call. Germline loops: CDR1 SGHNT, CDR2 YENEEA. Trimming removed 1 base at V and 0 bases at J, with 3 bases between. The CDR3 is made up of 13 amino acids. The CDR3 DNA reads TGTGCCAGCAGCTTAGGGTACCAAGAGACCCAGTACTTC. Translating it yields CASSLGYQETQYF.

V is TRBV7-9 and J is TRBJ2-5; possibly TRBD2 for D (6 bases). CDR1 and CDR2 from the germline V gene are SEHNR and FQNEAQ (reference sequence). CDR3 length: 18 residues. The germline V and J ends were trimmed by 5 bases and 4 bases, with 26 bases remaining between them. The CDR3 bases are TGTGCCAGCAGCCATCTCCCCGGGAGAGCTAAACTAGGAGAGACCCAGTACTTC. Translating it yields CASSHLPGRAKLGETQYF. The full variable domain, with the rest looked up from reference TRBV7-9 and TRBJ2-5, is DTGVSQNPRHKITKRGQNVTFRCDPISEHNRLYWYRQTLGQGPEFLTYFQNEAQLEKSRLLSDRFSAERPKGSFSTLEIQRTEQGDSAMYLCASSHLPGRAKLGETQYFGPGTRLLVL.

The chain employs TRBV7-2 and TRBJ1-2, with 7 positions matching TRBD1. The CDR3 runs 14 residues. The V and J ends lost 5 bases and 4 bases, in that order; junction bases with no gene match: 7. From germline, CDR1 is SGHTA and CDR2 FQGNSA. The CDR3 reads CASSQQGLVYGYTF. CDR3 in DNA: TGTGCCAGCAGCCAACAGGGGTTGGTCTATGGCTACACCTTC. Drawing the rest from reference TRBV7-2 and TRBJ1-2, the complete variable domain is GAGVSQSPSNKVTEKGKDVELRCDPISGHTALYWYRQSLGQGLEFLIYFQGNSAPDKSGLPSDRFSAERTGGSVSTLTIQRTQQEDSAVYLCASSQQGLVYGYTFGSGTRLTVV.

The chain carries TRBV19 and TRBJ2-1, with 7 bases matching TRBD2. After removal of 5 bases from V and 4 bases from J, the junction contained 8 bases not matched to a gene. The CDR3 consists of 15 residues. Germline CDR1 reads LNHDA; CDR2 reads SQIVND (reference sequence). The CDR3 DNA is TGTGCCAGTAGTCTTAGGGCTAGCGGATACAATGAGCAGTTCTTC. Its translation is CASSLRASGYNEQFF. The complete variable domain, with remaining parts taken from reference TRBV19 and TRBJ2-1, reads DGGITQSPKYLFRKEGQNVTLSCEQNLNHDAMYWYRQDPGQGLRLIYYSQIVNDFQKGDIAEGYSVSREKKESFPLTVTSAQKNPTAFYLCASSLRASGYNEQFFGPGTRLTVL.

V is TRBV18 and J is TRBJ2-2; 7 bases line up with TRBD1. The CDR3 extends over 18 amino acids. In germline, CDR1 is KGHSH, CDR2 LQKENI. Germline trimming cut 3 bases from V and 4 bases from J; bases unmatched to any gene: 14. The CDR3 sequence is CASSPPGTAFLSTGELFF. CDR3 coding DNA: TGTGCCAGCTCACCCCCCGGGACAGCGTTCTTGAGCACCGGGGAGCTGTTTTTT.

For the CDR3, the DNA is TGTGCCTGGAGTGCGGGACAGGGGTTGGGCGAGCAGTACTTC. This encodes CAWSAGQGLGEQYF. V gene TRBV30 combines with J gene TRBJ2-7; 10 nucleotides line up with TRBD1. The CDR3 has 14 residues. The trim removed 1 base at V and 6 bases at J, leaving 6 bases unmatched. From germline, CDR1 is GTSNPN and CDR2 SVGIG (reference sequence).

The chain recombines TRBV28 with TRBJ2-1; 11 positions agree with TRBD2. V was clipped by 2 bases and J by 6 bases; unmatched bases: 12. This CDR3 region has 18 residues. Germline lookup yields CDR1 MDHEN and CDR2 SYDVKM. Here the CDR3 reads CASSLRPPTSGNTNEQFF. Here the CDR3 DNA reads TGTGCCAGCAGTTTAAGGCCCCCGACTAGCGGGAACACCAATGAGCAGTTCTTC.

V gene TRBV12-3 or TRBV12-4 combines with J gene TRBJ2-5; 7 bases are shared with TRBD2. The CDR3 extends over 11 amino acids. Trimming removed 8 bases from V and 7 bases from J; junction bases left unmatched: 4. CDR3 region: CASGRGATQYF. CDR3 in DNA: TGTGCCAGCGGGAGGGGAGCGACCCAGTACTTC.

V usage is TRBV2 and J usage is TRBJ2-3; D unclear. Germline CDR1 reads SNHLY; CDR2 reads FYNNEI. This CDR3 has 13 amino acids. The V end was cut by 3 bases, the J end by 2 bases, with 6 bases between. The CDR3 DNA follows: TGTGCCAGCAGTGACAGGACCACAGATACGCAGTATTTT. It codes for CASSDRTTDTQYF.

This clone was detected once. The chain couples TRBV4-3 to TRBJ2-1; 8 positions agree with TRBD1. V lost 3 bases to trimming and J lost 0 bases; unmatched junction nucleotides: 1. Germline values: CDR1 LGHNA, CDR2 YSLEER. CDR3 length: 15 amino acids. In DNA form, the CDR3 reads TGCGCCAGCAGCCAGGGACAGGCCTCCTACAATGAGCAGTTCTTC. Translating gives CASSQGQASYNEQFF.

This clone appeared a single time. The chain uses TRBV5-5 and TRBJ1-2, with D uncertain. Trimming removed 5 bases from V and 2 bases from J, with 16 bases in between. This CDR3 has 15 amino acids. Germline V gene data show CDR1 as SGHKS and CDR2 as YYEKEE (reference sequence). This CDR3 reads CASRAGIQSNYGYTF. CDR3 DNA sequence: TGTGCCAGCAGGGCCGGGATACAGAGCAACTATGGCTACACCTTC.

This chain joins TRBV19 and TRBJ2-3; either TRBD1 or TRBD2 may supply D (5 bases each). Germline CDR1 reads LNHDA; CDR2 reads SQIVND (reference sequence). Trimming left V 6 bases short and J 2 bases short, with 15 bases between. CDR3 length: 15 residues. Here the CDR3 DNA reads TGTGCCAGTAGCAGACAGCGGACCCTCACAGATACGCAGTATTTT. Its translation: CASSRQRTLTDTQYF.

The chain uses TRBV6-1 and TRBJ1-6; no reliable D call. The germline V gene encodes CDR1 MNHNS and CDR2 SASEGT. V was clipped by 2 bases and J by 9 bases, with 5 bases between them. The CDR3 is 12 residues long. The CDR3 region is CASSEHFSPLHF. CDR3 bases: TGTGCCAGCAGTGAACACTTTTCACCCCTCCACTTT.

The rearrangement joins TRBV4-3 to TRBJ2-2; perhaps TRBD2 as D (5 bases). The germline V and J ends were trimmed by 0 bases and 4 bases, with 6 bases remaining between them. CDR1 and CDR2 from the germline V gene are LGHNA and YSLEER. The CDR3 runs to 14 residues. CDR3 nucleotides: TGCGCCAGCAGCCAAGAACGGGGCACCGGGGAGCTGTTTTTT. This sequence encodes CASSQERGTGELFF.

The chain carries TRBV5-6 and TRBJ2-7; 10 bases agree with TRBD2. Trimming removed 0 bases from V and 5 bases from J; junction bases left unmatched: 5. The germline V gene has CDR1 SGHDT and CDR2 YYEEEE. The CDR3 spans 15 residues. The CDR3 loop reads CASSLGSGRANEQYF. The CDR3 DNA follows: TGTGCCAGCAGCTTGGGCAGCGGGAGGGCCAACGAGCAGTACTTC.

The chain has TRBV2 and TRBJ2-1; D is possibly TRBD1 or TRBD2 (5 bases each). From germline, CDR1 is SNHLY and CDR2 FYNNEI. The CDR3 spans 15 residues. The V end lost 8 bases, the J end lost 2 bases, and 16 bases lay between the germline ends. In DNA, the CDR3 is TGTGCCAGCGCATGGGGCGGGTCGACCTACAATGAGCAGTTCTTC. Its protein product is CASAWGGSTYNEQFF.

The chain employs TRBV18 and TRBJ2-7; D not certain. This CDR3 comprises 14 residues. V lost 0 bases, J lost 1 base, and 7 bases lay in between. CDR1 and CDR2 from the germline V gene are KGHSH and LQKENI. The CDR3 loop reads CASSPPYKSYEQYF. The CDR3 nucleotides read TGTGCCAGCTCACCACCGTATAAATCCTACGAGCAGTACTTC. Drawing the rest from reference TRBV18 and TRBJ2-7, the complete variable domain is NAGVMQNPRHLVRRRGQEARLRCSPMKGHSHVYWYRQLPEEGLKFMVYLQKENIIDESGMPKERFSAEFPKEGPSILRIQQVVRGDSAAYFCASSPPYKSYEQYFGPGTRLTVT.

In DNA form, the CDR3 reads TGTGCCAGCAGTTACGACGGGGGAGGGAGTGAAAAACTGTTTTTT. This translates into CASSYDGGGSEKLFF. The genes are TRBV6-2 or TRBV6-3 and TRBJ1-4; maybe TRBD1 (5 bases). CDR3 length: 15 residues. Per germline, CDR1 MNHEY and CDR2 SVGEGT. The V end lost 2 bases, the J end lost 7 bases, and 14 bases lay between the germline ends.

V gene TRBV28 combines with J gene TRBJ1-5, with D perhaps TRBD1 (5 bases). Trimming stripped 4 bases from V and 8 bases from J, with 15 bases between. The length of the CDR3 is 14 residues. Germline CDR1 and CDR2: MDHEN and SYDVKM. CDR3 in DNA: TGTGCCAGCAGTTGGCAAGGGGTTAGGAAGCCCCAGCATTTT. The encoded protein is CASSWQGVRKPQHF.

This chain joins TRBV4-1 and TRBJ2-1, with D hard to call. Germline CDR1 is MGHRA and CDR2 is YSYEKL. V shed 0 bases and J shed 13 bases, with 16 bases lying between them. The CDR3 has 14 residues. CDR3 bases: TGCGCCAGCAGCCAAGATGGACGTGGAGATGGACAGTTCTTC. Its translation is CASSQDGRGDGQFF.